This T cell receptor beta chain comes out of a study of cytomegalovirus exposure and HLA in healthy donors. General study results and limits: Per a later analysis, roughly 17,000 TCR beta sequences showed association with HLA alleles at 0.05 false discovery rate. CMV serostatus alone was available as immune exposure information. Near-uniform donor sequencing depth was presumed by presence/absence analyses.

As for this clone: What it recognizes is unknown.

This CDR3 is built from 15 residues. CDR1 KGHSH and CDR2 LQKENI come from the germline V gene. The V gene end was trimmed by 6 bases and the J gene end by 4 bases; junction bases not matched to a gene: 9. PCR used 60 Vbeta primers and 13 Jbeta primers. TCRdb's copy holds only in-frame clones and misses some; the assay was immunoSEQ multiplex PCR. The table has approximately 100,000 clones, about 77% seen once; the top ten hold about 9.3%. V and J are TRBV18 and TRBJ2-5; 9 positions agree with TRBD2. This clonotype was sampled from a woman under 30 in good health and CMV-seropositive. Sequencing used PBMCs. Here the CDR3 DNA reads TGTGCCAGCTCGGCGCTAGCGGGGCTGGGAGAGACCCAGTACTTC. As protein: CASSALAGLGETQYF. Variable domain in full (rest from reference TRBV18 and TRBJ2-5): NAGVMQNPRHLVRRRGQEARLRCSPMKGHSHVYWYRQLPEEGLKFMVYLQKENIIDESGMPKERFSAEFPKEGPSILRIQQVVRGDSAAYFCASSALAGLGETQYFGPGTRLLVL.